This T cell receptor beta chain originates from a study of siplizumab effects on memory and regulatory T cells. Clones were sequenced by immunoSEQ multiplex PCR, and TCRdb holds only the in-frame ones, with some missing. This sample has about 94,000 clones; over 85% occur once, and the top ten carry around 0.3%. Germline CDR1 reads MNHNS; CDR2 reads SASEGT. This CDR3 region has 11 residues. The V end lost 11 bases, the J end lost 3 bases, and 8 bases lay between the germline ends. The chain links TRBV6-1 to TRBJ1-3; D remains unclear. Input material: non-Treg CD4+ T cells sorted from blood. The TCR originated in a human donor in good health. Written as DNA, the CDR3 is TGTGCCGGGTGGGGTGGAAACACCATATATTTT. It is translated as CAGWGGNTIYF.